This TCR beta chain was sequenced during a study of cytomegalovirus exposure and HLA in healthy donors. The study's findings and limits: CMV serostatus was the only recorded immune exposure for donors. Later on, an analysis found that several of the most significant clusters appeared to be linked to common viral pathogens, which included parvovirus B19. Later examination showed HLA-associated TCR beta chains had greater clonal expansion than equally common others.

About this clone itself: Antigen specificity is unknown.

The PCR had 60 Vbeta and 13 Jbeta primers. How the authors handled the data: Later, an analysis found 75 million to 90 million unique TCR beta chains, and around 10 million of these were shared. Here immunoSEQ multiplex PCR was the method, and the copy in TCRdb shows in-frame clones only, minus some. D and trimming were read from the DNA, whereas the V and J calls and clone size are those reported in that table. Of fewer than 200,000 clones listed, 75% to 90% are singletons. V gave up 0 bases and J gave up 0 bases, with 12 bases separating them. The CDR3 is 16 residues long. CDR1 and CDR2 from the germline V gene are LGHNA and YSLEER.

V and J are TRBV4-3 and TRBJ2-7, with TRBD1 as a possible D gene (5 bases). The source is a woman between 45 and 60 years old in good health and CMV-seropositive. Input material: PBMCs. CDR3 DNA sequence: TGCGCCAGCAGCCAAGAGTTTCGACAGAGCTCCTACGAGCAGTACTTC. As protein: CASSQEFRQSSYEQYF.